This T cell receptor (beta chain) appears in the sequencing data of a study of OX40 agonist ivuxolimab in advanced cancers. Study overall: In three patients, partial responses were observed, one with hepatocellular carcinoma and two with cutaneous melanoma. The study, taken as a whole, reports: Partly responding patients at 0.1-3.0 mg/kg showed some of the smallest clonal expansion.

Germline V gene lookup returns CDR1 MNHEY and CDR2 SVGAGI. The V gene end was trimmed by 0 bases and the J gene end by 5 bases; junction bases not matched to a gene: 6. The length of the CDR3 is 16 residues. In regard to this clone: Its antigen is undetermined.

Profiled with immunoSEQ multiplex PCR; TCRdb holds only in-frame clones, not every one. The table records more than 75,000 clones, approximately 91% of them present only once. This TCR derives from an adult with an advanced solid tumor such as melanoma, head and neck, liver or kidney cancer. The chain combines TRBV6-5 with TRBJ2-2, with 7 nucleotides matching TRBD2. Source: CD4+ or CD8+ T cells sorted from blood, taken in a trial of the OX40 agonist ivuxolimab. In DNA form, the CDR3 reads TGTGCCAGCAGTTACTCGCGGGAGTTTCTTACCGGGGAGCTGTTTTTT. Translated: CASSYSREFLTGELFF.